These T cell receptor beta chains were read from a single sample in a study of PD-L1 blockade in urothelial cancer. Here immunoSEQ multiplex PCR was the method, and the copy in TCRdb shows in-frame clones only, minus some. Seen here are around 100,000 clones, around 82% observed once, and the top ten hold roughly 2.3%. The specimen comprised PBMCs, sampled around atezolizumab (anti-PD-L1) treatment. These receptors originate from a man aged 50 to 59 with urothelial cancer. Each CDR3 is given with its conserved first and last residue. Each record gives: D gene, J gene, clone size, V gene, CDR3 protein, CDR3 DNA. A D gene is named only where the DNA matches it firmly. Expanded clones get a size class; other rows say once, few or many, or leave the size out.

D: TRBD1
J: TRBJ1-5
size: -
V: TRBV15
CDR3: CATSTSAGGWQPQHF
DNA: TGTGCCACCAGCACTTCGGCAGGGGGCTGGCAGCCCCAGCATTTT

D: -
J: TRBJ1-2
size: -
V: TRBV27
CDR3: CASSSKGVYGYTF
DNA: TGTGCCAGCAGTTCGAAGGGGGTCTATGGCTACACCTTC

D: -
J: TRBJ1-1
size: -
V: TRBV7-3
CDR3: CASSSYSNTEAFF
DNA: TGTGCCAGCAGCTCATACAGTAACACTGAAGCTTTCTTT

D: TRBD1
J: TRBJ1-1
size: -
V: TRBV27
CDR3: CASSPDRAPRRNTEAFF
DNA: TGTGCCAGCAGCCCCGACAGGGCCCCACGCCGGAACACTGAAGCTTTCTTT

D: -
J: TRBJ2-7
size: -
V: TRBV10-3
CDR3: CATSESSSGILSYEQYF
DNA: TGTGCCACCAGTGAGTCGTCATCGGGGATCCTTTCCTACGAGCAGTACTTC

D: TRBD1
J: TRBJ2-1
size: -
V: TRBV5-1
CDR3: CASNPGQGALAEQFF
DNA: TGCGCCAGCAACCCCGGACAGGGGGCCCTCGCGGAGCAGTTCTTC

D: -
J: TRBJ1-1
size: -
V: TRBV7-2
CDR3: CASSASRVRTEAFF
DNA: TGTGCCAGCAGCGCCTCCAGGGTCCGAACTGAAGCTTTCTTT

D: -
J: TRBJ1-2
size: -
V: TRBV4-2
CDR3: CASSQHSSPASNYGYTF
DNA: TGTGCCAGCAGCCAACACAGCTCACCCGCCTCTAACTATGGCTACACCTTC

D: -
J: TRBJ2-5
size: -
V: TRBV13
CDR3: CASSGTGEVVLETQYF
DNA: TGTGCCAGCAGCGGCACAGGGGAGGTAGTCTTGGAGACCCAGTACTTC

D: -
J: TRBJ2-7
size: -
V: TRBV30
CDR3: CAWSAGLYEQYF
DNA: TGTGCCTGGAGCGCGGGACTCTACGAGCAGTACTTC

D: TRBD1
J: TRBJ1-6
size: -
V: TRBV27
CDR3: CASSVTGARISPLHF
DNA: TGTGCCAGCAGTGTGACAGGGGCAAGAATTTCACCCCTCCACTTT

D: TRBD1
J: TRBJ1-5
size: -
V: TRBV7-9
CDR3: CASSFGTGFGNQPQHF
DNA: TGTGCCAGCAGCTTCGGGACAGGGTTTGGCAATCAGCCCCAGCATTTT

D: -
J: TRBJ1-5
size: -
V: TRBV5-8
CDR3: CASSTGLSNQPQHF
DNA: TGTGCCAGCAGCACCGGACTTAGCAATCAGCCCCAGCATTTT

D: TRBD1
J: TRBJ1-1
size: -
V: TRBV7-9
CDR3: CASSSWTGGTEAFF
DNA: TGTGCCAGCAGCTCCTGGACAGGAGGGACTGAAGCTTTCTTT

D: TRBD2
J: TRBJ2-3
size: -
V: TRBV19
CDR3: CASSTNLLAALGTQYF
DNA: TGTGCCAGTAGTACCAACCTACTAGCGGCACTGGGTACGCAGTATTTT

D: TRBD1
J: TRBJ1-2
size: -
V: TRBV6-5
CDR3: CASRSTGASYGYTF
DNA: TGTGCCAGCAGATCGACAGGGGCTAGTTATGGCTACACCTTC

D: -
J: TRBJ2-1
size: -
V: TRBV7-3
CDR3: CASSLQSRGQRFSEQFF
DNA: TGTGCCAGCAGCTTGCAGTCTCGGGGTCAGAGGTTTAGTGAGCAGTTCTTC

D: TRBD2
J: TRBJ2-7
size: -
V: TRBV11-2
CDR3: CASSRKTSGETYEQYF
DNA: TGTGCCAGCAGCCGCAAAACTAGCGGGGAAACCTACGAGCAGTACTTC

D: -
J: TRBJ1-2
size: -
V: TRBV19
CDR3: CASSLQGPNYGYTF
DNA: TGTGCCAGTAGTCTACAGGGTCCTAACTATGGCTACACCTTC

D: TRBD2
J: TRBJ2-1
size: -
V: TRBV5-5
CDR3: CASSLAVSGRINEQFF
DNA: TGTGCCAGCAGCTTGGCCGTTAGCGGGAGAATCAATGAGCAGTTCTTC

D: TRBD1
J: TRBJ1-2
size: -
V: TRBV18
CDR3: CASSPLDRDGGYTF
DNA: TGTGCCAGCTCACCACTTGACAGGGATGGGGGCTACACCTTC

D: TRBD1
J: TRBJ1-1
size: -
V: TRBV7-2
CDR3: CASSLGTGGPPEAFF
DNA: TGTGCCAGCAGCTTAGGGACAGGCGGTCCCCCTGAAGCTTTCTTT

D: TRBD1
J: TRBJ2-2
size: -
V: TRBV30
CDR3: CAWATGANTGELFF
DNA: TGTGCCTGGGCGACAGGGGCGAACACCGGGGAGCTGTTTTTT

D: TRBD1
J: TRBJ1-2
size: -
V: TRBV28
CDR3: CASSLGSRGLHNYGYTF
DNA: TGTGCCAGCAGTTTAGGATCCAGGGGGCTACATAACTATGGCTACACCTTC

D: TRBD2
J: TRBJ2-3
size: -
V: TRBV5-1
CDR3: CASSLDPSGSSSDTQYF
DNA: TGCGCCAGCAGCTTGGATCCTAGCGGGAGTTCTTCAGATACGCAGTATTTT

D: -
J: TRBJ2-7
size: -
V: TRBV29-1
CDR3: CSVEGDAYEQYF
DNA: TGCAGCGTTGAAGGAGATGCCTACGAGCAGTACTTC

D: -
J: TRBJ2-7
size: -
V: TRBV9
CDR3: CASSVGLNYEQYF
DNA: TGTGCCAGCAGCGTAGGTCTTAACTACGAGCAGTACTTC

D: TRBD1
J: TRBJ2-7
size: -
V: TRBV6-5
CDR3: CASSYRQGAREQYF
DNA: TGTGCCAGCAGTTACCGACAGGGGGCTCGCGAGCAGTACTTC

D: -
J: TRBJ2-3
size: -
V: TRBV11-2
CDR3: CASARGYTDTQYF
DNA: TGTGCCAGCGCCAGAGGTTACACAGATACGCAGTATTTT

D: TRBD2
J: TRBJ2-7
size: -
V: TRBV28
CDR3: CASRQREGLSEQYF
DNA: TGTGCCAGCAGACAGAGGGAGGGCCTCTCCGAGCAGTACTTC

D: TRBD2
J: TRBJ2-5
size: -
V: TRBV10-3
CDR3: CAIRPLAGDHHF
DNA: TGTGCCATCAGACCACTAGCGGGAGACCACCACTTC

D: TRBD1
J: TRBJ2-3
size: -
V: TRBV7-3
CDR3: CASSLTPTGVYTDTQYF
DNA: TGTGCCAGCAGCTTAACCCCTACAGGGGTCTACACAGATACGCAGTATTTT

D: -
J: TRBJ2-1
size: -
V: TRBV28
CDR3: CASRGLNSGSSPEFF
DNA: TGTGCCAGCAGAGGCCTAAATTCCGGGAGCTCTCCTGAGTTCTTC

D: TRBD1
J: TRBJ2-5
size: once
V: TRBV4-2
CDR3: CASSQGTGRETQYF
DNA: TGTGCCAGCAGCCAAGGGACAGGGCGAGAGACCCAGTACTTC

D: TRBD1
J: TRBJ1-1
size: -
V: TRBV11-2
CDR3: CASSYEGAGTEAFF
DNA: TGTGCCAGCAGCTACGAGGGGGCGGGGACTGAAGCTTTCTTT

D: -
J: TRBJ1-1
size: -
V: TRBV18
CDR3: CASSLSRGDNTEAFF
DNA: TGTGCCAGCTCACTTTCCAGGGGAGATAATACTGAAGCTTTCTTT

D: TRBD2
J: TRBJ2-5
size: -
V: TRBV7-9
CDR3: CASSLEVAGGQQTQYF
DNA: TGTGCCAGCAGCTTAGAGGTAGCGGGAGGGCAGCAGACCCAGTACTTC

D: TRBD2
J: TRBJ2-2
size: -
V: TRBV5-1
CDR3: CASSSGGANGELFF
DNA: TGCGCCAGCAGCTCCGGGGGGGCTAACGGGGAGCTGTTTTTT

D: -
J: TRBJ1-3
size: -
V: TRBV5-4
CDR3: CASSYPGGTIYF
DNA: TGTGCCAGCAGCTACCCGGGAGGTACCATATATTTT

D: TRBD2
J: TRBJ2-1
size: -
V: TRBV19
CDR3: CASVAGEISYNEQFF
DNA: TGTGCCAGTGTAGCGGGAGAAATCTCCTACAATGAGCAGTTCTTC

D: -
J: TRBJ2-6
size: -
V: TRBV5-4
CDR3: CASRGGGFGANVLTF
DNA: TGTGCCAGCAGGGGGGGAGGATTTGGGGCCAACGTCCTGACTTTC

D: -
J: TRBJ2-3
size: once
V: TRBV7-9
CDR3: CASSLVLQSGRTDTQYF
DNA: TGTGCCAGCAGCTTAGTCCTCCAGAGCGGCCGGACAGATACGCAGTATTTT

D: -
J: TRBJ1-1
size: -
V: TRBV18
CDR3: CASREAMNTEAFF
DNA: TGTGCCAGCCGTGAAGCGATGAACACTGAAGCTTTCTTT

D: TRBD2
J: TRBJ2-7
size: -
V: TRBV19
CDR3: CASSPKFMASGSRGYEQYF
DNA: TGTGCCAGTAGTCCGAAATTCATGGCTAGCGGGAGCAGGGGGTACGAGCAGTACTTC

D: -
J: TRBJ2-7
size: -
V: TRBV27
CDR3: CASSRAGSYEQYF
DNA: TGTGCCAGCAGTAGAGCGGGCTCCTACGAGCAGTACTTC

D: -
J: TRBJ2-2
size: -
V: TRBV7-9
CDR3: CASRDGLHSNTGELFF
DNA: TGTGCCAGCAGGGACGGACTTCACTCGAACACCGGGGAGCTGTTTTTT

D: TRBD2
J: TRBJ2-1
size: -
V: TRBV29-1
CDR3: CSVAGLAGMAYNEQFF
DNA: TGCAGCGTTGCCGGACTAGCGGGGATGGCCTACAATGAGCAGTTCTTC

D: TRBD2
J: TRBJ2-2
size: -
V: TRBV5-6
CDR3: CASSPGLGASGELFF
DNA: TGTGCCAGCAGCCCGGGACTAGGGGCTAGCGGGGAGCTGTTTTTT

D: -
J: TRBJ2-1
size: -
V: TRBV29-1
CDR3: CSVAENEQFF
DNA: TGCAGCGTTGCTGAGAATGAGCAGTTCTTC

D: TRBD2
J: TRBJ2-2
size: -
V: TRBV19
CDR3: CASRQPGLDTGELFF
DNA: TGTGCCAGTAGACAGCCGGGACTAGACACCGGGGAGCTGTTTTTT

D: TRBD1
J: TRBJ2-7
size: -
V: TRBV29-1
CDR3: CSPDRDRGYEQYF
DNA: TGCAGCCCCGACCGGGACAGGGGCTACGAGCAGTACTTC

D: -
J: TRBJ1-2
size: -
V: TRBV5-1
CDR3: CASSPGPGGSPGYTF
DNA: TGCGCCAGCAGCCCGGGCCCGGGAGGGTCGCCGGGCTACACCTTC

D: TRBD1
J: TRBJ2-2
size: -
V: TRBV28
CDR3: CASTVGGTGYGELFF
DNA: TGTGCCAGCACCGTGGGGGGGACAGGGTACGGGGAGCTGTTTTTT

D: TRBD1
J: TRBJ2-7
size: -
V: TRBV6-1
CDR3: CASSEQGGGYVQYF
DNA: TGTGCCAGCAGTGAACAAGGGGGCGGGTACGTGCAGTACTTC

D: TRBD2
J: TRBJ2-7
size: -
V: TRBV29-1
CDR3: CSAATSSASYEQYF
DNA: TGCAGCGCCGCGACTAGCTCGGCCTCCTACGAGCAGTACTTC

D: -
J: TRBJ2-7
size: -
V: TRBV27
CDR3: CASSFIGPSDEQYF
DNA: TGTGCCAGCAGTTTCATAGGCCCCAGCGACGAGCAGTACTTC

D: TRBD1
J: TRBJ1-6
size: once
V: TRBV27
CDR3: CASSFTGDNSPLHF
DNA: TGTGCCAGCAGTTTTACAGGGGATAATTCACCCCTCCACTTT

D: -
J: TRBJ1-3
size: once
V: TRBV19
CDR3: CASSGFSGNTIYF
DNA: TGTGCCAGTAGCGGGTTCTCTGGAAACACCATATATTTT

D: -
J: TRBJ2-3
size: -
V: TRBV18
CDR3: CASSLLVISTDTQYF
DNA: TGTGCCAGCTCATTACTAGTTATCTCCACAGATACGCAGTATTTT

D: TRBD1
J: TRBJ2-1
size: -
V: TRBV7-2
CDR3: CASSLSRDSHNEQFF
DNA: TGTGCCAGCAGCCTCAGCCGGGACAGCCACAATGAGCAGTTCTTC